This entry lists 18 T cell receptor beta chains sequenced from one sample in a study of metastatic and nonmetastatic thyroid tumors (dated by TCRdb to 2018 to 2021). None of the patients had been given any treatment before thyroid surgery. The library was generated by PCR. Sequencer: Illumina HiSeq 4000. Using fastp trimming at Q25 and MiXCR clonotype assembly, TCRdb reanalyzed the public sequencing data and kept in-frame beta chains. The sample includes some 33,000 clones, with 20% to 25% observed a single time. The ten largest clones represent less than 4% of the sample. The sample was tumor tissue. Receptors originate from a male donor with papillary thyroid cancer or a benign thyroid nodule (not recorded which). Some clones in this sample may be carry-over from other donors' samples.

This clone has more than one count but fewer than ten. V and J are TRBV6-2 or TRBV6-3 and TRBJ1-1; D is undetermined. The V gene lost 7 bases and the J gene lost 5 bases, with 11 bases spanning the gap. This CDR3 has 12 residues. The germline V gene has CDR1 MNHEY and CDR2 SVGEGT. DNA of the CDR3: TGTGCCAGCATACTGGGTGTGACTGAAGCTTTCTTT. This translates into CASILGVTEAFF.

This clone was counted only a few times. Compared with germline, one end of the junction differs, possibly owing to a read error. J is TRBJ2-3 and V is TRBV27, with 8 bases matching TRBD1. Germline loops: CDR1 MNHEY, CDR2 SMNVEV (reference sequence). This CDR3 is built from 15 residues. CDR3 protein: CASCFRGLGSDTQYF. In nucleotides, the CDR3 is TGTGCCAGCTGTTTCAGGGGGCTGGGATCAGATACGCAGTATTTT.

The chain employs TRBV27 and TRBJ1-2; TRBD1 matches at 8 bases. Unmatched junction bases numbered 7, after V lost 0 bases and J lost 4 bases. The CDR3 has 16 amino acids. Germline CDR1 reads MNHEY; CDR2 reads SMNVEV (reference sequence). The CDR3 region is CASSLSGQGRIYGYTF. The CDR3, as DNA: TGTGCCAGCAGTTTATCAGGACAGGGACGGATCTATGGCTACACCTTC.

This clone showed up many times. The chain combines TRBV5-1 with TRBJ2-5, with D perhaps being TRBD1 or TRBD2 (5 bases each). Germline CDR1 and CDR2: SGHRS and YFSETQ. The CDR3 is made up of 12 amino acids. Trimming removed 7 bases from V and 3 bases from J, with 10 bases in between. CDR3 bases: TGCGCCAGCCGACAGAGGGAAGAGACCCAGTACTTC. This sequence encodes CASRQREETQYF.

This chain joins TRBV19 and TRBJ2-7; no clear D. Germline-derived CDR1 and CDR2 are LNHDA and SQIVND (reference sequence). V dropped 4 bases and J dropped 3 bases, with 10 bases sitting between them. This CDR3 is built from 13 residues. DNA for the CDR3: TGTGCCAGTAGTAGTCAGGAGAGCTACGAGCAGTACTTC. Translating it yields CASSSQESYEQYF.

By frequency in the sample, this clone is medium-sized. This chain connects TRBV27 to TRBJ2-7; 12 nucleotides agree with TRBD2. The V segment lost 6 bases and the J segment 4 bases; nucleotides outside the gene matches: 7. Germline CDR1 reads MNHEY; CDR2 reads SMNVEV (reference sequence). This CDR3 contains 15 residues. In DNA, the CDR3 is TGTGCCAGCAGAATCGGACTAGCGGGACCTTACGAGCAGTACTTC. Amino acid sequence: CASRIGLAGPYEQYF.

This clone was detected ten times or more. The rearrangement joins TRBV30 to TRBJ1-1; D ambiguous. CDR3 length: 13 residues. The germline V gene has CDR1 GTSNPN and CDR2 SVGIG (reference sequence). V was shortened by 2 bases and J by 0 bases, with 7 bases between the two germline ends. The chain's CDR3 is CAWSFGVNTEAFF. The CDR3, as DNA: TGTGCCTGGAGTTTTGGGGTGAACACTGAAGCTTTCTTT.

This clone was counted between two and nine times. Being one base from a much bigger clone, this may be a read error. The chain carries TRBV7-3 and TRBJ2-1; TRBD2 agrees at 10 bases. The V gene's germline CDR1 is SGHTA and CDR2 FQGTGA. The CDR3 runs 18 residues. This CDR3 reads CSSRTRRASGGLHNEQFF. CDR3 DNA sequence: TGTTCCAGCAGGACCCGAAGGGCTAGCGGGGGCCTCCACAATGAGCAGTTCTTC.

This clone was found many times. CDR3 region: CASSLDLTGNEQFF. The CDR3 DNA reads TGTGCCAGCAGCTTAGATCTGACAGGCAATGAGCAGTTCTTC. The chain joins TRBV11-2 to TRBJ2-1, with D maybe TRBD1 (6 bases). Germline-derived CDR1 and CDR2 are SGHAT and FQNNGV. The V and J ends lost 0 bases and 6 bases respectively, with 9 bases between them. The CDR3 is 14 residues long. Full variable domain (missing parts from reference TRBV11-2 and TRBJ2-1): EAGVAQSPRYKIIEKRQSVAFWCNPISGHATLYWYQQILGQGPKLLIQFQNNGVVDDSQLPKDRFSAERLKGVDSTLKIQPAKLEDSAVYLCASSLDLTGNEQFFGPGTRLTVL.

This clone was seen at least ten times. In DNA, the CDR3 is TGTGCCAGCAGGTCTAGCGGGGGGTCCTACAATGAGCAGTTCTTC. It encodes CASRSSGGSYNEQFF. J is TRBJ2-1 and V is TRBV6-2 or TRBV6-3; 11 bases are a match to TRBD2. V gave up 6 bases and J gave up 1 base; unmatched junction bases: 2. Germline V lookup: CDR1 MNHEY, CDR2 SVGEGT. This CDR3 spans 15 amino acids.

This clone was counted a few times. The chain combines TRBV24-1 with TRBJ1-2; possible D gene TRBD1, 5 bases. Germline CDR1 is KGHDR and CDR2 is SFDVKD. The CDR3 covers 15 residues. The ends were cut back, 4 bases at V and 8 bases at J, with 19 bases in the middle. CDR3 sequence reads: CATSETGGSAFGYTF. The CDR3 DNA reads TGTGCCACCAGTGAGACGGGGGGATCTGCCTTCGGCTACACCTTC.

This clone was counted between two and nine times. V usage is TRBV28 and J usage is TRBJ2-7; 9 bases match TRBD1. The germline V gene has CDR1 MDHEN and CDR2 SYDVKM. This CDR3 comprises 15 residues. With 5 bases clipped from V and 4 bases from J, the junction kept 9 bases outside the gene matches. The DNA of the CDR3 is TGTGCCAGCAGTCTTACGACCGGGACAGGGTACGAGCAGTACTTC. Translation gives CASSLTTGTGYEQYF.

This clone showed up many times. The chain links TRBV20-1 to TRBJ2-2; possible D gene TRBD1, 6 bases. Germline V gives CDR1 DFQATT, CDR2 SNEGSKA (reference sequence). The CDR3 has 16 amino acids. V lost 0 bases and J lost 7, with 18 bases in between. The CDR3 DNA reads TGCAGTGCTAGAGATACGGGACAAGCGCGGATCGGGGAGCTGTTTTTT. Its translation is CSARDTGQARIGELFF.

This clone was seen repeatedly, ten times or more. In nucleotides, the CDR3 is TGTGCCAGCAGCCAAGCGGGACACCTGAACACTGAAGCTTTCTTT. This codes for CASSQAGHLNTEAFF. This chain connects TRBV4-2 to TRBJ1-1; D is possibly TRBD1 (6 bases). There are 15 residues in the CDR3. Germline V CDR1 and CDR2: LGHNA, YNFKEQ. Trimming removed 1 base from V and 0 bases from J, with 9 bases in between.

The chain combines TRBV11-2 with TRBJ2-2, with 11 positions matching TRBD2. The CDR3 runs 16 residues. Germline loops: CDR1 SGHAT, CDR2 FQNNGV. Trimming took 4 bases from V and 0 from J; bases not matched to a gene: 1. This chain's CDR3 is CASSSGLAANTGELFF. In DNA, the CDR3 is TGTGCCAGCAGCTCGGGACTAGCGGCGAACACCGGGGAGCTGTTTTTT.

The chain is built from TRBV6-1 and TRBJ1-3; 9 bases agree with TRBD1. There are 16 residues in the CDR3. CDR1 and CDR2 from the germline V gene are MNHNS and SASEGT. V shed 3 bases, J shed 5 bases, and the junction held 8 bases outside the gene matches. CDR3 amino acids: CASSDFTGGVRNTIYF. The CDR3 coding sequence is TGTGCCAGCAGTGACTTTACAGGGGGCGTAAGAAACACCATATATTTT.

CDR3 in amino acids: CASSLVSSGFSYEQYF. CDR3 DNA sequence: TGCGCCAGCAGCTTGGTTTCTAGCGGGTTCTCCTACGAGCAGTACTTC. The chain links TRBV5-1 to TRBJ2-7, with 8 bases that match TRBD2. From germline, CDR1 is SGHRS and CDR2 YFSETQ. Trimming removed 0 bases from V and 0 bases from J; junction bases left unmatched: 5. The CDR3 consists of 16 residues.

The rearrangement joins TRBV25-1 to TRBJ2-1; D gene ambiguous. The germline V and J ends were trimmed by 6 bases and 5 bases, with 5 bases remaining between them. This CDR3 has 11 amino acids. CDR1 and CDR2 (germline): MGHDK, SYGVNS. CDR3 coding DNA: TGTGCCAGCAGATACAACAATGAGCAGTTCTTC. Protein: CASRYNNEQFF.